A single sample is the source of the 18 T cell receptor beta chains below, sequenced in a study of blood T cell repertoires in COVID-19. Assay: immunoSEQ multiplex PCR; the TCRdb copy retains only in-frame clones and omits some. The sample shows around 44,000 clones, roughly four fifths of them seen only once. The specimen was peripheral blood. The receptors were sampled from a man in his forties with active or convalescent COVID-19.

The chain couples TRBV20-1 to TRBJ1-1; D is uncertain. Germline V gene lookup returns CDR1 DFQATT and CDR2 SNEGSKA (reference sequence). V lost 3 bases to trimming and J lost 1 base, with 9 bases between them. CDR3 length: 13 amino acids. This chain's CDR3 is CSASGQSNTEAFF. CDR3 sequence (DNA): TGCAGTGCTAGTGGGCAGTCGAACACTGAAGCTTTCTTT.

This chain uses TRBV7-3 with TRBJ2-1; 10 nucleotides agree with TRBD2. This CDR3 spans 15 amino acids. V lost 0 bases to trimming and J lost 6 bases; unmatched junction nucleotides: 2. Germline values: CDR1 SGHTA, CDR2 FQGTGA. CDR3 region: CASSLTGLAANEQFF. The CDR3 DNA reads TGTGCCAGCAGCTTAACTGGACTAGCGGCCAATGAGCAGTTCTTC.

CDR3 nucleotide sequence: TGCGCCAGCAGCTCCCTAGGCACCGGGGGGCGAAATGTGGGCGAGCAGTACTTC. This sequence encodes CASSSLGTGGRNVGEQYF. The chain uses TRBV5-1 and TRBJ2-7; possibly TRBD2 for D (7 bases). V was shortened by 3 bases and J by 6 bases, with 28 bases between the two germline ends. CDR3 length equals 18 residues. Germline-derived CDR1 and CDR2 are SGHRS and YFSETQ. Variable domain in full (rest from reference TRBV5-1 and TRBJ2-7): KAGVTQTPRYLIKTRGQQVTLSCSPISGHRSVSWYQQTPGQGLQFLFEYFSETQRNKGNFPGRFSGRQFSNSRSEMNVSTLELGDSALYLCASSSLGTGGRNVGEQYFGPGTRLTVT.

V gene TRBV7-9 combines with J gene TRBJ2-1, with a weak D call TRBD2 (6 bases). This CDR3 is built from 12 residues. Trimming removed 1 base at V and 15 bases at J, with 13 bases between. The germline V gene has CDR1 SEHNR and CDR2 FQNEAQ (reference sequence). CDR3 residues: CASSLEGGTGFF. CDR3 DNA: TGTGCCAGCAGCTTAGAAGGCGGGACGGGGTTCTTC.

The chain recombines TRBV29-1 with TRBJ1-4; D possibly corresponds to TRBD1 (6 bases). The CDR3 is 13 amino acids. The germline V and J ends were trimmed by 7 bases and 3 bases, with 12 bases remaining between them. Per the germline V gene, CDR1 is SQVTM and CDR2 is ANQGSEA. CDR3 sequence: CSASGVANEKLFF. In DNA, the CDR3 is TGCAGCGCATCAGGGGTTGCTAATGAAAAACTGTTTTTT. Variable domain in full (rest from reference TRBV29-1 and TRBJ1-4): SAVISQKPSRDICQRGTSLTIQCQVDSQVTMMFWYRQQPGQSLTLIATANQGSEATYESGFVIDKFPISRPNLTFSTLTVSNMSPEDSSIYLCSASGVANEKLFFGSGTQLSVL.

The rearrangement joins TRBV29-1 to TRBJ1-1; D is perhaps TRBD1 (5 bases). From germline, CDR1 is SQVTM and CDR2 ANQGSEA. The CDR3 is 11 residues long. V was clipped by 6 bases and J by 3 bases, with 8 bases between them. The CDR3 here is CSVFRDTEAFF. The CDR3 DNA sequence: TGCAGCGTGTTCAGGGACACTGAAGCTTTCTTT.

The chain combines TRBV14 with TRBJ2-3; weak D call: TRBD2 (6 bases). Germline V gives CDR1 SGHDN, CDR2 FVKESK. CDR3 size: 15 residues. V lost 4 bases to trimming and J lost 4 bases, with 15 bases between them. The CDR3 sequence: CASSPHGGSADTQYF. CDR3 coding DNA: TGTGCCAGCAGCCCACACGGGGGATCGGCAGATACGCAGTATTTT.

The J gene is TRBJ1-3, the V gene TRBV9; D possibly corresponds to TRBD1 (5 bases). V lost 3 bases to trimming and J lost 0 bases, with 13 bases between them. The V gene's germline CDR1 is SGDLS and CDR2 YYNGEE. The length of the CDR3 is 16 residues. The CDR3 DNA reads as TGTGCCAGCAGCGGGACAACTACCGTCTCTGGAAACACCATATATTTT. Its translation is CASSGTTTVSGNTIYF. Full variable domain (outside the CDR3, taken from reference TRBV9 and TRBJ1-3): DSGVTQTPKHLITATGQRVTLRCSPRSGDLSVYWYQQSLDQGLQFLIQYYNGEERAKGNILERFSAQQFPDLHSELNLSSLELGDSALYFCASSGTTTVSGNTIYFGEGSWLTVV.

The genes are TRBV7-6 and TRBJ1-5; D gene unclear. This CDR3 region has 15 residues. The V end was cut by 1 base, the J end by 0 bases, with 7 bases between. The germline V gene has CDR1 SGHVS and CDR2 FNYEAQ. CDR3 loop: CASSLGPYSNQPQHF. CDR3 DNA: TGTGCCAGCAGCTTAGGTCCTTATAGCAATCAGCCCCAGCATTTT. The whole variable domain, filled in from reference TRBV7-6 and TRBJ1-5, reads GAGVSQSPRYKVTKRGQDVALRCDPISGHVSLYWYRQALGQGPEFLTYFNYEAQQDKSGLPNDRFSAERPEGSISTLTIQRTEQRDSAMYRCASSLGPYSNQPQHFGDGTRLSIL.

The V gene is TRBV7-9, the J gene TRBJ2-2, with TRBD1 identical over 8 bases. CDR1 SEHNR and CDR2 FQNEAQ come from the germline V gene (reference sequence). The CDR3 totals 19 residues. With 3 bases clipped from V and 3 bases from J, the junction kept 15 bases outside the gene matches. This CDR3 reads CASSLGGGYGTGDTGELFF. CDR3 bases: TGTGCCAGCAGCTTGGGTGGGGGGTACGGGACAGGAGACACCGGGGAGCTGTTTTTT.

The CDR3 spells CASRSLKVAPAYEQYF. In DNA form, the CDR3 reads TGTGCCAGCAGAAGCTTAAAGGTAGCCCCTGCCTACGAGCAGTACTTC. The rearrangement links TRBV11-2 to TRBJ2-7; D ambiguous. Germline V gives CDR1 SGHAT, CDR2 FQNNGV. The V end was cut by 6 bases, the J end by 2 bases, with 20 bases between. The CDR3 has 16 amino acids.

The chain joins TRBV9 to TRBJ2-7; TRBD2 is a possible D gene (6 bases). This CDR3 has 15 residues. Trimming left V 0 bases short and J 9 bases short, with 19 bases between. Germline CDR1 reads SGDLS; CDR2 reads YYNGEE. DNA of the CDR3: TGTGCCAGCAGCGTAGGGGTCAGCCCTTCGGAGGGGCAGTACTTC. It is translated as CASSVGVSPSEGQYF.

This chain links TRBV6-5 with TRBJ2-5, with TRBD2 as a possible D gene (5 bases). Germline V gene data show CDR1 as MNHEY and CDR2 as SVGAGI. V was pared by 3 bases and J by 5 bases, with 10 bases between. The CDR3 covers 13 residues. CDR3 protein: CASSYGRGETQYF. Here the CDR3 DNA reads TGTGCCAGCAGTTATGGGCGCGGGGAGACCCAGTACTTC.

This chain joins TRBV7-2 and TRBJ2-7, with 12 bases aligning to TRBD1. Losses at the gene ends were 1 base for V and 4 bases for J; bases not matched to a gene: 5. CDR3 length: 16 residues. Germline CDR1 SGHTA, CDR2 FQGNSA. The CDR3 is CASSLVGTGGLYEQYF. CDR3 bases: TGTGCCAGCAGCTTAGTGGGGACAGGGGGCTTATACGAGCAGTACTTC.

The rearrangement uses TRBV7-2 and TRBJ2-7; 10 bases agree with TRBD2. Per germline, CDR1 SGHTA and CDR2 FQGNSA. V trimming: 2 bases; J trimming: 6 bases; junction bases outside the gene matches: 4. This CDR3 is 14 amino acids long. This CDR3 is CASSLQRGGSEQYF. Here the CDR3 DNA reads TGTGCCAGCAGCTTACAGCGGGGGGGCTCCGAGCAGTACTTC.

The V and J genes are TRBV18 and TRBJ2-7, with TRBD2 matching over 11 bases. The V and J ends lost 1 base and 1 base, in that order; junction bases with no gene match: 3. Per germline, CDR1 KGHSH and CDR2 LQKENI. There are 16 residues in the CDR3. CDR3 in amino acids: CASSPQASGGSYEQYF. Written as DNA, the CDR3 is TGTGCCAGCTCACCACAGGCTAGCGGGGGGTCCTACGAGCAGTACTTC.

The chain uses TRBV3-1 (or the pseudogene TRBV3-2) and TRBJ2-7; no clear D. The germline V and J ends were trimmed by 1 base and 3 bases, with 13 bases remaining between them. The CDR3 covers 15 residues. Germline V lookup: CDR1 LGHDT, CDR2 YNNKEL (reference sequence). The CDR3 DNA follows: TGTGCCAGCAGCCAAGGGTGGAGACTGGGCTACGAGCAGTACTTC. It translates to CASSQGWRLGYEQYF.

The chain joins TRBV6-5 to TRBJ2-5; 8 positions agree with TRBD2. V was clipped by 6 bases and J by 5 bases; unmatched bases: 8. The CDR3 has 14 residues. Per germline, CDR1 MNHEY and CDR2 SVGAGI. CDR3 in amino acids: CASRRGLAGETQYF. The CDR3 region has the DNA TGTGCCAGCAGGCGTGGACTAGCAGGCGAGACCCAGTACTTC.